Listed here is a single T cell receptor beta chain. Its matching antigen is unknown. These data originate in a study of blood T cells in healthy people across ages. Study outcomes and limitations: One million T cells yielded diversity estimates that were considered underestimates.

The study drew donors from healthy Caucasian individuals in Russia aged roughly 6 to 90. Alongside a J-beta primer mix, a sample-barcoded 5' primer served in a second PCR lasting roughly 6 to 11 cycles. Each CDR3 protein gets one entry after TCRdb re-called the 5' RACE reads with MiXCR. The data show 1.5 million to 2 million distinct CDR3 sequences, around 50% seen once. V lost 1 base and J lost 3, with 17 bases in between. The CDR3 is made up of 17 amino acids. Germline V CDR1 and CDR2: LGHNA, YSLEER. This TCR came from a woman between 40 and 55 years old in good health. Sequences were obtained from blood. This rearrangement joins TRBV4-3 to TRBJ2-3, with D tentatively TRBD1 or TRBD2 (6 bases each). The CDR3 region has the DNA TGCGCCAGCAGCCAAGGATTAGGGGGGCGGTGGACAGATACGCAGTATTTT. Translated: CASSQGLGGRWTDTQYF.